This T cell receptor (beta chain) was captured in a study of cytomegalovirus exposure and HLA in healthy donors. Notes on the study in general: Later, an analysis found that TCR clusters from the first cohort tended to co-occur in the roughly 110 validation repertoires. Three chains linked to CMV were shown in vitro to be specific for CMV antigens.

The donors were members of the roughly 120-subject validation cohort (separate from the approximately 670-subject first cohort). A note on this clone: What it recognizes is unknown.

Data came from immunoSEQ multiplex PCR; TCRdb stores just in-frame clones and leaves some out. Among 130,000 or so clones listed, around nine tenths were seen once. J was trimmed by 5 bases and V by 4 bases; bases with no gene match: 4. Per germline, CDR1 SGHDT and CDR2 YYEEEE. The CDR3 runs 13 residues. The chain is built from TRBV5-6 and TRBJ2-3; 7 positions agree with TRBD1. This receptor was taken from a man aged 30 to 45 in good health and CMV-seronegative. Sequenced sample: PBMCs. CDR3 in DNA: TGTGCCAGCAGCCAGACAGGGTTAGATACGCAGTATTTT. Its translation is CASSQTGLDTQYF.